The rows below give T cell receptor beta chains drawn from one sample of a study of graft-versus-host responses after intestinal transplantation. For these TCRs, the target antigens are not known. The method was immunoSEQ multiplex PCR; TCRdb's version includes in-frame clones alone and lacks a portion of them. The sample has about 70,000 clones, nearly 90% seen once. The source was unstimulated CD8+ T cells sorted from spleen or lymph node cells, collected before transplant. Receptor source: a human donor who was the organ donor for an intestinal transplant. Both conserved end residues are part of each CDR3. Each record gives: CDR3 length, clone size, D gene, J gene, V gene, CDR3 protein, CDR3 DNA. D genes are given only for firm matches. Clone size appears in some rows only: once, few, many, or a class for an expanded clone.

>13|.|.|TRBJ2-1|TRBV27
CASSLSGLYEQFF
TGTGCCAGCAGTTTATCGGGACTGTACGAGCAGTTCTTC
>15|.|TRBD2|TRBJ2-1|TRBV6-5
CASSPSGGGFDEQFF
TGTGCCAGCAGCCCTAGCGGGGGGGGCTTCGATGAGCAGTTCTTC
>15|once|.|TRBJ1-2|TRBV5-4
CASSLASLPNYGYTF
TGTGCCAGCAGCTTGGCCAGTCTGCCCAACTATGGCTACACCTTC
>14|.|TRBD1|TRBJ1-2|TRBV5-6
CASSLEGALGGYTF
TGTGCCAGCAGCTTGGAGGGGGCACTGGGTGGCTACACCTTC
>16|once|TRBD1|TRBJ1-1|TRBV9
CASSVDTTGVNTEAFF
TGTGCCAGCAGCGTAGATACAACAGGGGTGAACACTGAAGCTTTCTTT
>17|.|TRBD1|TRBJ1-3|TRBV5-4
CASSLETGTSSGNTIYF
TGTGCCAGCAGCTTGGAGACAGGGACCAGCTCTGGAAACACCATATATTTT
>18|.|.|TRBJ1-4|TRBV28
CASSFWQARGVTNEKLFF
TGTGCCAGCAGTTTCTGGCAGGCGCGGGGGGTAACTAATGAAAAACTGTTTTTT
>14|.|.|TRBJ2-2|TRBV28
CASTPRHDTGELFF
TGTGCCAGCACCCCCCGACACGATACCGGGGAGCTGTTTTTT
>17|.|.|TRBJ2-1|TRBV7-9
CASSSASGVSHTGEQFF
TGTGCCAGCAGCTCCGCGTCAGGGGTCAGCCATACTGGTGAGCAGTTCTTC
>13|.|.|TRBJ2-3|TRBV7-2
CASTITGSDTQYF
TGTGCCAGCACGATAACGGGGAGTGATACGCAGTATTTT
>19|.|TRBD2|TRBJ2-3|TRBV4-1
CASSQDLPKLAGESDTQYF
TGCGCCAGCAGCCAAGATTTACCCAAACTAGCGGGGGAATCAGATACGCAGTATTTT
>16|.|.|TRBJ1-1|TRBV30
CAWSDAKADMNTEAFF
TGTGCCTGGAGTGATGCTAAGGCCGACATGAACACTGAAGCTTTCTTT
>14|.|.|TRBJ1-1|TRBV7-9
CASRLGLGETEAFF
TGTGCCAGCCGGTTGGGGTTGGGAGAGACTGAAGCTTTCTTT
>11|.|.|TRBJ1-6|TRBV7-2
CASSVGGGLHF
TGTGCCAGCAGCGTCGGGGGAGGCCTCCACTTT
>15|.|TRBD2|TRBJ2-3|TRBV11-2
CASSYGGSSTDTQYF
TGTGCCAGCAGCTACGGCGGGAGCAGCACAGATACGCAGTATTTT